The rows below give T cell receptor beta chains drawn from one sample of a study of cytomegalovirus exposure and HLA in healthy donors. Assay used: immunoSEQ multiplex PCR; TCRdb lists only in-frame clones, some missing. The table lists 95,000 to 150,000 clones, 81% of them singletons, with approximately 4% in the top ten. Input material: PBMCs. The receptor source for this set is a man between 18 and 35 years old in good health and CMV-seropositive. The CDR3 runs from the conserved cysteine through the conserved F or W. Fields, in order: D gene, V gene, clone size, J gene, CDR3 length, CDR3 protein, CDR3 DNA. D genes are given only for firm matches. Where a row states a size, it is once, few, many or the class of an expanded clone; other rows omit it.

-	TRBV9	-	TRBJ1-1	16	CASSVGMNGGSTEAFF	TGTGCCAGCAGCGTAGGAATGAATGGCGGGAGCACTGAAGCTTTCTTT
TRBD1	TRBV6-5	-	TRBJ1-6	15	CASSSKTGGRSPLHF	TGTGCTAGCAGTTCCAAGACAGGGGGCCGGTCACCCCTCCACTTT
-	TRBV9	-	TRBJ2-1	18	CASSIPFLPGVGYNEQFF	TGTGCCAGCAGCATACCCTTTTTACCGGGAGTGGGGTACAATGAGCAGTTCTTC
-	TRBV30	few	TRBJ1-5	13	CAWSVQTNQPQHF	TGTGCCTGGAGTGTACAGACAAATCAGCCCCAGCATTTT
TRBD1	TRBV5-3	-	TRBJ1-2	16	CASCLGQGNWLYGYTF	TGTGCCAGCTGTCTGGGACAGGGTAATTGGTTGTATGGCTACACCTTC
TRBD1	TRBV11-2	once	TRBJ1-2	15	CASSLGTGGVYGYTF	TGTGCCAGCAGCTTAGGGACAGGGGGCGTCTATGGCTACACCTTC
-	TRBV15	-	TRBJ2-4	16	CATRDRGILAKNIQYF	TGTGCCACCAGAGATCGGGGGATCCTAGCCAAAAACATTCAGTACTTC
TRBD1	TRBV4-3	-	TRBJ1-1	18	CASSQGQGRRLPGTEAFF	TGCGCCAGCAGCCAAGGACAGGGCAGGAGGTTACCGGGGACTGAAGCTTTCTTT
-	TRBV7-2	-	TRBJ1-3	13	CASSPTLGTSIYF	TGTGCCAGCAGCCCAACATTGGGGACATCCATATATTTT
-	TRBV19	-	TRBJ2-2	15	CASSKELTNTGELFF	TGTGCCAGTAGTAAAGAACTTACGAACACCGGGGAGCTGTTTTTT
TRBD1	TRBV4-3	few	TRBJ1-6	17	CASSQEGQGATGSPLHF	TGCGCCAGCAGCCAAGAGGGGCAGGGGGCAACAGGGTCACCCCTCCACTTT
TRBD1	TRBV18	-	TRBJ2-5	15	CASSPSGTGYQTQYF	TGTGCCAGCTCACCATCCGGGACAGGGTATCAAACCCAGTACTTC
TRBD1	TRBV10-3	-	TRBJ2-7	13	CAITGTGGSEQYF	TGTGCCATCACTGGGACAGGGGGCAGCGAGCAGTACTTC